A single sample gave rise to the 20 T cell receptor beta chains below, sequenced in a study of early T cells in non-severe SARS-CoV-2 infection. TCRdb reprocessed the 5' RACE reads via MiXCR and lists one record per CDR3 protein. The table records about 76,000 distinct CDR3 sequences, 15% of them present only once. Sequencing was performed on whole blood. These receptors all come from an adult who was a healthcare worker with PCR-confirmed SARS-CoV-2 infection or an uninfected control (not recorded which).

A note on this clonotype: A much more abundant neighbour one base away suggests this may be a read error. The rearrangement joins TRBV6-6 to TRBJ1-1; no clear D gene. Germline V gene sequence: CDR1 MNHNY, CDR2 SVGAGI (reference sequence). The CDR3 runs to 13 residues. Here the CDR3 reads CGSSYWVEGEAFF. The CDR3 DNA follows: TGTGGCAGCAGTTACTGGGTCGAGGGTGAAGCTTTCTTT.

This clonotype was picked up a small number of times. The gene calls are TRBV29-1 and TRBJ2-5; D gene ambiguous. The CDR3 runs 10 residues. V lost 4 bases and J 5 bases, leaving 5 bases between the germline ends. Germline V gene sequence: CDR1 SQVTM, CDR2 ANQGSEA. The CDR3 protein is CSVVSETQYF. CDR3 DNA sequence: TGCAGCGTTGTATCGGAGACCCAGTACTTC.

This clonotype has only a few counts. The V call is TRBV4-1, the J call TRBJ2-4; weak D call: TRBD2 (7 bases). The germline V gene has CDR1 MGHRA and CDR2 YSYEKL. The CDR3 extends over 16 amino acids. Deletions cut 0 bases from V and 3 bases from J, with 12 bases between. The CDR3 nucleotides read TGCGCCAGCAGCCAAGAGGGGGGGGCTCTCAAAAACATTCAGTACTTC. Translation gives CASSQEGGALKNIQYF.

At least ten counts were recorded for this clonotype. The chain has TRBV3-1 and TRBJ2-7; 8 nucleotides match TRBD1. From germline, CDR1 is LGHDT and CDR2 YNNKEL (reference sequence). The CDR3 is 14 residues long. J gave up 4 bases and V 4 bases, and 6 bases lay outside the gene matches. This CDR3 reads CASSLGQGLYEQYF. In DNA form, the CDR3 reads TGTGCCAGCAGCCTAGGACAGGGATTATACGAGCAGTACTTC.

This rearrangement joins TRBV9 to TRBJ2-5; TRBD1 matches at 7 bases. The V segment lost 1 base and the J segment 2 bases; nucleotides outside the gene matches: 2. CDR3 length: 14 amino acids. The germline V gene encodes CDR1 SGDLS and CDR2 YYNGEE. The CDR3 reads CASSVTGVQETQYF. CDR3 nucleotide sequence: TGTGCCAGCAGCGTAACAGGGGTACAAGAGACCCAGTACTTC.

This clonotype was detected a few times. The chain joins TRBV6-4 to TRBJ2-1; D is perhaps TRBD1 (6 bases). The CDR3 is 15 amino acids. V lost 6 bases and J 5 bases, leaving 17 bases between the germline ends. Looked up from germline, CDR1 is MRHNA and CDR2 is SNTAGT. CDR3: CASSEYGTGNNEQFF. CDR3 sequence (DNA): TGTGCCAGCAGCGAATACGGTACAGGGAACAATGAGCAGTTCTTC.

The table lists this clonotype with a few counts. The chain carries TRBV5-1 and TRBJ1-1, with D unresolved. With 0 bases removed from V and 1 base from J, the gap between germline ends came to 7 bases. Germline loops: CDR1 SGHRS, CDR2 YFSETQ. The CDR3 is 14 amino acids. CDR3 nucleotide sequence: TGCGCCAGCAGCTTGGGATGGAAGAACACTGAAGCTTTCTTT. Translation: CASSLGWKNTEAFF.

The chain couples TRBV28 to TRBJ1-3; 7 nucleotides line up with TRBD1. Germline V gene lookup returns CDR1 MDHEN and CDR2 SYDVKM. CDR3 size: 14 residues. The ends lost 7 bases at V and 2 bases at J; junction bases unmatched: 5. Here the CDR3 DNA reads TGTGCCAGCAAGCAGGGGGTTACTGGAAACACCATATATTTT. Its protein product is CASKQGVTGNTIYF.

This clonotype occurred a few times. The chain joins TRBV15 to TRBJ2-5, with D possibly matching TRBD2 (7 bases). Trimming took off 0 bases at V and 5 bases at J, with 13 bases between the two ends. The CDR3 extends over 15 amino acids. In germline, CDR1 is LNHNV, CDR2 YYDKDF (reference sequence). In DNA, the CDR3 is TGTGCCACCAGCAGAGATAAGGGGGGGCTGGAGACCCAGTACTTC. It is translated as CATSRDKGGLETQYF.

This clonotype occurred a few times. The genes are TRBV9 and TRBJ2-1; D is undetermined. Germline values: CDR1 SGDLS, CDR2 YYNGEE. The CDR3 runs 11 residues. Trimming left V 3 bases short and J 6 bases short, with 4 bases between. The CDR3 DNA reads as TGTGCCAGCAGCGCCTCCAATGAGCAGTTCTTC. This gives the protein CASSASNEQFF.

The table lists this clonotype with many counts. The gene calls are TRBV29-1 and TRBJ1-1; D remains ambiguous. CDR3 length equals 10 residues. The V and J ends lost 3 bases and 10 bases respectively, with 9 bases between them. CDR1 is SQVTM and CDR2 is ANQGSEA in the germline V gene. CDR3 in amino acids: CSVDANGAFF. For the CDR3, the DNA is TGCAGCGTTGACGCCAATGGAGCTTTCTTT.

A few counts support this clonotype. CDR3 coding DNA: TGTGCCAGCAGCTTTCCCTCGAACACTGAAGCTTTCTTT. This encodes CASSFPSNTEAFF. V gene TRBV5-4 combines with J gene TRBJ1-1; D gene unclear. V lost 2 bases to trimming and J lost 1 base, with 6 bases between them. CDR3 length: 13 residues. Per the germline V gene, CDR1 is SGHNT and CDR2 is YYREEE (reference sequence).

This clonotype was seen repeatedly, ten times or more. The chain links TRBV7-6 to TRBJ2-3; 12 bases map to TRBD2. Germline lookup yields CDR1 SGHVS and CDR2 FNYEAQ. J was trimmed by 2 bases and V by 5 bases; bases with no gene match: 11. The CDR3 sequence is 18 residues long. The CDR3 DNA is TGTGCCAGCAGCAAAGGAGGGCTAGCGGGGGGGTACACAGATACGCAGTATTTT. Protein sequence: CASSKGGLAGGYTDTQYF.

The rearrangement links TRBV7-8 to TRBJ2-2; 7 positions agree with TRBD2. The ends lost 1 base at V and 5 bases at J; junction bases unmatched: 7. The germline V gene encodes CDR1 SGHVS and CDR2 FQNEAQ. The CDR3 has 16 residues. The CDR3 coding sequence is TGTGCCAGCAGCTTAGTTAGAGGGGAGGGTACCGGGGAGCTGTTTTTT. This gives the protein CASSLVRGEGTGELFF.

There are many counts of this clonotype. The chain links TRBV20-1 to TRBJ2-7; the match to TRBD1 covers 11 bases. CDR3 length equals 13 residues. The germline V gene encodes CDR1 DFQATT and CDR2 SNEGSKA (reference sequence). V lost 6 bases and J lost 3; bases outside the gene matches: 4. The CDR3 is CSATGTGGYEQYF. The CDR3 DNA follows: TGCAGTGCCACCGGGACAGGGGGCTACGAGCAGTACTTC.

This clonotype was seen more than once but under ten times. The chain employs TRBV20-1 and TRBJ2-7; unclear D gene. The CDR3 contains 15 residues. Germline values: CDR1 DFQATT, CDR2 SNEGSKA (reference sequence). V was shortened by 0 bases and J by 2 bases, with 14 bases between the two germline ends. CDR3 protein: CSARDPALRPYEQYF. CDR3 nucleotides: TGCAGTGCTAGAGATCCGGCTCTACGCCCCTACGAGCAGTACTTC.

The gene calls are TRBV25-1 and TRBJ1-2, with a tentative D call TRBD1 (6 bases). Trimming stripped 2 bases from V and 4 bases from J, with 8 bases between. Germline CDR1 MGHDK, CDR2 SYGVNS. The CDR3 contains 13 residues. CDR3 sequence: CASSETGFYGYTF. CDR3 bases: TGTGCCAGCAGTGAAACAGGGTTCTATGGCTACACCTTC.

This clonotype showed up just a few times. CDR3 DNA sequence: TGTGCCATCAGTGACTCCAACCGGCTAGGGGCGCAGTATTTT. Residues: CAISDSNRLGAQYF. The chain couples TRBV10-3 to TRBJ2-3; maybe TRBD1 (5 bases). CDR3 size: 14 residues. V was shortened by 3 bases and J by 10 bases, with 17 bases between the two germline ends. The germline V gene encodes CDR1 ENHRY and CDR2 SYGVKD.

For the CDR3, the DNA is TGTGCCAGTAGTCCCAGGGTCTCGGAGACCCAGTACTTC. Its translation is CASSPRVSETQYF. The V and J genes are TRBV19 and TRBJ2-5; D perhaps matches TRBD1 (5 bases). There are 13 residues in the CDR3. The germline V and J ends were trimmed by 5 bases and 5 bases, with 12 bases remaining between them. The germline gives CDR1 LNHDA, CDR2 SQIVND (reference sequence). Full variable domain (remainder filled in from reference TRBV19 and TRBJ2-5): DGGITQSPKYLFRKEGQNVTLSCEQNLNHDAMYWYRQDPGQGLRLIYYSQIVNDFQKGDIAEGYSVSREKKESFPLTVTSAQKNPTAFYLCASSPRVSETQYFGPGTRLLVL.

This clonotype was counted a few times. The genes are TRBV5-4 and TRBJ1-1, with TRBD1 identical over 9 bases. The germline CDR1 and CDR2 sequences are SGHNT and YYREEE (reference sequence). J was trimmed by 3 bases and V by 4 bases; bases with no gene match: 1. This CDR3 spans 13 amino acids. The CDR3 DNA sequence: TGTGCCAGCAGCCGGGACAGGGACACTGAAGCTTTCTTT. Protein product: CASSRDRDTEAFF.